This is a list of T cell receptor beta chains from one sample in a study of CXCR3-negative and CXCR3-positive naive CD8 T cells. TCRdb reworked the 5' RACE reads into one entry per CDR3 protein, no DNA. This table holds 4,500 to 5,500 distinct CDR3 sequences. The source material was naive CXCR3+ CD8+ T cells from blood. All receptors come from a human donor in good health. Some clones in this sample may be carry-over from other donors' samples. The CDR3 runs from the conserved cysteine through the conserved F or W. Clone sizes are given selectively: once, few, many, or a class where the clone is expanded.

CASSLAGDEQYF	NA	TRBV5-1	TRBJ2-7
CASRVSGSSYNEQFF	NA	TRBV27	TRBJ2-1
CSAETAMGQYF	NA	TRBV29-1	TRBJ2-7
CASSLRGAGNQPQHF	medium-sized	TRBV13	TRBJ1-5
CASSPEAYSYEQYF	NA	TRBV5-1	TRBJ2-7
CSVDGGYNEQFF	NA	TRBV29-1	TRBJ2-1
CASESGEFYEQYF	medium-sized	TRBV28	TRBJ2-7
CAWSPRFTEAFF	NA	TRBV30	TRBJ1-1
CATSRDGGVPEAFF	NA	TRBV15	TRBJ1-1
CASSPQGGDYYNEQFF	medium-sized	TRBV7-2	TRBJ2-1
CASSLWSSGTSGGSHTDTQYF	NA	TRBV6-6	TRBJ2-3
CASSSSGRTDTQYF	medium-sized	TRBV11-2	TRBJ2-3
CSVSGGSGYYNEQFF	medium-sized	TRBV29-1	TRBJ2-1
CASSQVNGTSKEYF	NA	TRBV4-1	TRBJ2-3
CASSSPRVPPRGKNIQYF	NA	TRBV21-1	TRBJ2-4
CASSLGSEGAYEQYF	NA	TRBV12-3/TRBV12-4	TRBJ2-7
CASSENPYRGPQPQHF	NA	TRBV2	TRBJ1-5
CSASGTGRYGYTF	NA	TRBV20-1	TRBJ1-2
CSVDSGESEAFF	medium-sized	TRBV29-1	TRBJ1-1
CASSLQIVTYGYTF	NA	TRBV7-9	TRBJ1-2
CASSSRPYTDTQYF	medium-sized	TRBV28	TRBJ2-3
CASSQDPIAGVSTGELFF	medium-sized	TRBV4-1	TRBJ2-2
CSARTRTGYEQYF	NA	TRBV20-1	TRBJ2-7
CSVYRVEDGYTF	medium-sized	TRBV29-1	TRBJ1-2
CSVVGGRLEQYF	NA	TRBV29-1	TRBJ2-7
CSVEGKQDPGYQETQYF	medium-sized	TRBV29-1	TRBJ2-5
CSVARQITSTDTQYF	NA	TRBV29-1	TRBJ2-3
CSVEDPRHREAFF	NA	TRBV29-1	TRBJ1-1
CASSSEGLEQETQYF	medium-sized	TRBV28	TRBJ2-5
CASSYEVINYGYTF	NA	TRBV6-2/TRBV6-3	TRBJ1-2
CSVVGQAYEQYF	NA	TRBV29-1	TRBJ2-7
CASSLWGYEQYF	NA	TRBV11-2	TRBJ2-7
CASSLATSGYEQYF	NA	TRBV7-7	TRBJ2-7
CSVVQGGYEQYF	medium-sized	TRBV29-1	TRBJ2-7
CASSGAGEQFF	NA	TRBV6-1	TRBJ2-1
CASSLGVGQETQYF	NA	TRBV7-8	TRBJ2-5
CSAGTGNELYF	NA	TRBV29-1	TRBJ2-7
CASSTFRDSYGYTF	medium-sized	TRBV27	TRBJ1-2
CSVERLEASGRYEQYF	medium-sized	TRBV29-1	TRBJ2-7
CASSTPGLASSGYQETQYF	medium-sized	TRBV7-9	TRBJ2-5
CASSPGGLNPYEQYF	NA	TRBV7-9	TRBJ2-7
CASSGWTASTDTQYF	medium-sized	TRBV7-9	TRBJ2-3
CASSPSGSYYEQYF	NA	TRBV18	TRBJ2-7
CAISESPGNTEAFF	NA	TRBV10-3	TRBJ1-1
CASRPTPGHRLNQPQHF	medium-sized	TRBV5-5	TRBJ1-5
CAWSVGVEETQYF	medium-sized	TRBV30	TRBJ2-5
CASSFWAETYTEAFF	medium-sized	TRBV5-1	TRBJ1-1
CSVESPRGLYYGYTF	NA	TRBV29-1	TRBJ1-2
CSVEDPRLNTEAFF	medium-sized	TRBV29-1	TRBJ1-1
CASSPSGEGEQYF	NA	TRBV5-1	TRBJ2-7
CASRGPDNEQFF	NA	TRBV7-9	TRBJ2-1